This T cell receptor (beta chain) was documented in a study of T cells expressing NK-cell markers. Looking at the study overall: Source material for TCR beta repertoires consisted of sorted CD3+CD56+NKG2C+, CD3+CD56+NKG2C- and CD3+CD56-NKG2C+ T cells.

5'RACE template switching with UMIs generated TCR beta cDNA. TCRdb re-called the 5' RACE reads and catalogs CDR3 proteins one per entry, DNA excluded. In total, the table holds 150,000 to 180,000 distinct CDR3 sequences. The CDR3 length is 14 residues. Germline V gene data show CDR1 as SEHNR and CDR2 as FQNEAQ (reference sequence). The sequenced sample was blood T cells: a sorted CD56 or NKG2C T cell subset, CD4+ or CD8+ T cells, or bulk PBMC T cells (not recorded which). The rearrangement joins TRBV7-9 to TRBJ2-1. The TCR comes from a woman between 45 and 60 years old in good health. The CDR3 loop is CASSLAWGYNEQFF.